These 32 T cell receptor beta chains share one sample of origin, sequenced in a study of control samples from healthy donors and cancer patients. Here immunoSEQ multiplex PCR was the method, and the copy in TCRdb shows in-frame clones only, minus some. The table lists about 95,000 clones, just under 85% of them singletons, with roughly a fifth in the top ten. Source material: blood. The receptors stem from a man aged 25-40 years in good health.

The chain combines TRBV5-6 with TRBJ2-3, with a tentative D call TRBD1 (6 bases). Trimming took off 3 bases at V and 0 bases at J, with 14 bases between the two ends. Per the germline V gene, CDR1 is SGHDT and CDR2 is YYEEEE. The length of the CDR3 is 16 residues. The CDR3, as DNA: TGTGCCAGCAGCTCTACGGGCAGGGGTAGCACAGATACGCAGTATTTT. It encodes CASSSTGRGSTDTQYF.

The V and J genes are TRBV9 and TRBJ2-7; no firm D call. Germline values: CDR1 SGDLS, CDR2 YYNGEE. Trimming took off 0 bases at V and 0 bases at J, with 10 bases between the two ends. The CDR3 is 15 amino acids. The CDR3 nucleotides read TGTGCCAGCAGCGTAGCTAACGGCGGCTCCTACGAGCAGTACTTC. It is translated as CASSVANGGSYEQYF.

The chain uses TRBV11-2 and TRBJ1-2; a weak D match, TRBD1 (6 bases). V dropped 6 bases and J dropped 8 bases, with 16 bases sitting between them. The V gene's germline CDR1 is SGHAT and CDR2 FQNNGV. The CDR3 is made up of 13 amino acids. CDR3 in amino acids: CASSHRDIRGYTF. Written as DNA, the CDR3 is TGTGCCAGCAGTCACAGGGACATTAGAGGCTACACCTTC.

The gene calls are TRBV28 and TRBJ1-4; TRBD1 aligns across 9 bases. The germline CDR1 and CDR2 sequences are MDHEN and SYDVKM. The CDR3 covers 15 residues. V shed 7 bases, J shed 4 bases, and the junction held 7 bases outside the gene matches. The CDR3, as DNA: TGTGCCAGCACTCCTCCGGGACAGGGTAATGAAAAACTGTTTTTT. Translated: CASTPPGQGNEKLFF.

The V call is TRBV5-1, the J call TRBJ1-2, with D hard to call. Trimming stripped 4 bases from V and 6 bases from J, with 19 bases between. From germline, CDR1 is SGHRS and CDR2 YFSETQ. This CDR3 spans 15 amino acids. CDR3 nucleotides: TGCGCCAGCAGCCCAAGTGGGGTTTCAAGAGATGGCTACACCTTC. This encodes CASSPSGVSRDGYTF.

The V and J genes are TRBV10-2 and TRBJ1-4, with TRBD1 identical over 7 bases. The CDR3 extends over 13 amino acids. CDR1 is WSHSY and CDR2 is SAAADI in the germline V gene. V lost 6 bases, J lost 5 bases, and 3 bases stayed unmatched. For the CDR3, the DNA is TGCGCCAGCAGCGGGACAGTAAATGAAAAACTGTTTTTT. Its translation: CASSGTVNEKLFF.

The V gene is TRBV5-5, the J gene TRBJ1-4; D may be TRBD1 (5 bases). Deletions cut 1 base from V and 1 base from J, with 14 bases between. This CDR3 has 17 residues. Germline CDR1 reads SGHKS; CDR2 reads YYEKEE (reference sequence). The CDR3 sequence is CASSLSGGAGTNEKLFF. The DNA for the CDR3 is TGTGCCAGCAGCTTGTCGGGCGGGGCGGGAACTAATGAAAAACTGTTTTTT. The whole variable domain, remainder taken from reference TRBV5-5 and TRBJ1-4, is DAGVTQSPTHLIKTRGQQVTLRCSPISGHKSVSWYQQVLGQGPQFIFQYYEKEERGRGNFPDRFSARQFPNYSSELNVNALLLGDSALYLCASSLSGGAGTNEKLFFGSGTQLSVL.

The CDR3 sequence: CASSFQGTAEYEQFF. CDR3 in DNA: TGCGCCAGCAGCTTCCAAGGGACCGCGGAGTATGAGCAGTTCTTC. The chain joins TRBV5-1 to TRBJ2-1; D is possibly TRBD1 or TRBD2 (5 bases each). Trimming stripped 2 bases from V and 8 bases from J, with 17 bases between. The CDR3 extends over 15 amino acids. Germline assignment: CDR1 SGHRS and CDR2 YFSETQ.

This sequence joins TRBV7-2 and TRBJ1-2, with a weak D call TRBD1 (6 bases). V lost 1 base and J lost 4, with 10 bases in between. Germline V gene data show CDR1 as SGHTA and CDR2 as FQGNSA. The CDR3 is made up of 14 amino acids. This CDR3 reads CASSLEQGSYGYTF. DNA for the CDR3: TGTGCCAGCAGCTTAGAACAGGGAAGCTATGGCTACACCTTC. The full variable domain, its missing parts supplied by reference TRBV7-2 and TRBJ1-2, is GAGVSQSPSNKVTEKGKDVELRCDPISGHTALYWYRQSLGQGLEFLIYFQGNSAPDKSGLPSDRFSAERTGGSVSTLTIQRTQQEDSAVYLCASSLEQGSYGYTFGSGTRLTVV.

The chain couples TRBV4-1 to TRBJ2-1; D possibly matches TRBD1 or TRBD2 (5 bases each). The CDR3 loop spans 16 amino acids. Trimming stripped 0 bases from V and 3 bases from J, with 12 bases between. CDR1 is MGHRA, CDR2 YSYEKL, per germline. DNA for the CDR3: TGCGCCAGCAGCCAAGAAGGGACGGGTTACTACAATGAGCAGTTCTTC. Protein product: CASSQEGTGYYNEQFF.

The chain uses TRBV7-6 and TRBJ1-1; D call uncertain. This CDR3 comprises 17 residues. Looked up from germline, CDR1 is SGHVS and CDR2 is FNYEAQ. With 5 bases removed from V and 3 bases from J, the gap between germline ends came to 22 bases. The CDR3 here is CASSASVGGLTHTEAFF. CDR3 nucleotide sequence: TGTGCCAGCAGCGCCTCAGTAGGAGGGCTGACGCACACTGAAGCTTTCTTT.

This chain connects TRBV18 to TRBJ1-1, with D uncertain. CDR1 and CDR2 from the germline V gene are KGHSH and LQKENI. Trimming removed 3 bases from V and 8 bases from J, with 7 bases in between. CDR3 size: 11 residues. CDR3 DNA sequence: TGTGCCAGCTCACCGACGGGCGAAGCTTTCTTT. Translating gives CASSPTGEAFF.

The V call is TRBV6-5, the J call TRBJ1-6; no definite D call. CDR1 is MNHEY, CDR2 SVGAGI, per germline. V was clipped by 2 bases and J by 0 bases, with 2 bases between them. The CDR3 spans 14 residues. DNA for the CDR3: TGTGCCAGCAGTTACAGCTCCTATAATTCACCCCTCCACTTT. This sequence encodes CASSYSSYNSPLHF.

The V and J genes are TRBV18 and TRBJ1-2, with TRBD1 identical over 7 bases. The germline V gene encodes CDR1 KGHSH and CDR2 LQKENI. V was pared by 3 bases and J by 10 bases, with 38 bases of the junction left unmatched. The CDR3 is 23 residues long. CDR3 amino acids: CASSPARDGRQGRRNNSPGFYTF. As DNA, the CDR3 is TGTGCCAGCTCACCCGCCCGGGACGGGAGACAGGGAAGACGCAATAACTCCCCTGGATTCTACACCTTC. The variable domain in full, completed from reference TRBV18 and TRBJ1-2, reads NAGVMQNPRHLVRRRGQEARLRCSPMKGHSHVYWYRQLPEEGLKFMVYLQKENIIDESGMPKERFSAEFPKEGPSILRIQQVVRGDSAAYFCASSPARDGRQGRRNNSPGFYTFGSGTRLTVV.

This clone was picked up a small number of times. The CDR3 DNA is TGTGCCAGCAGTGAAGCGTTAGGTTATCAGCCCCAGCATTTT. Translation gives CASSEALGYQPQHF. J is TRBJ1-5 and V is TRBV6-1; D not certain. Per germline, CDR1 MNHNS and CDR2 SASEGT. The CDR3 length is 14 residues. V lost 0 bases and J 5 bases, leaving 8 bases between the germline ends.

The chain joins TRBV18 to TRBJ2-4; the match to TRBD2 covers 10 bases. This CDR3 has 16 amino acids. Looked up from germline, CDR1 is KGHSH and CDR2 is LQKENI. J gave up 8 bases and V 6 bases, and 13 bases lay outside the gene matches. CDR3 nucleotides: TGTGCCAGCTCCCCGAGCGGGGGGGCAATTCTTCACATTCAGTACTTC. Protein: CASSPSGGAILHIQYF.

The chain links TRBV10-3 to TRBJ1-4, with D perhaps matching TRBD1 (6 bases). Trimming took off 2 bases at V and 5 bases at J, with 15 bases between the two ends. This CDR3 comprises 16 residues. Germline CDR1 ENHRY, CDR2 SYGVKD. CDR3 sequence: CAISEASGQLNEKLFF. The CDR3 DNA is TGTGCCATCAGTGAGGCCTCGGGACAACTAAATGAAAAACTGTTTTTT.

The genes are TRBV6-6 and TRBJ1-6, with 7 bases fitting TRBD1. Germline V gene lookup returns CDR1 MNHNY and CDR2 SVGAGI (reference sequence). The CDR3 is made up of 17 amino acids. The V gene end was trimmed by 5 bases and the J gene end by 0 bases; junction bases not matched to a gene: 7. Here the CDR3 DNA reads TGTGCCAGCAGTCGGGACAGCGCCTACTCCTATAATTCACCCCTCCACTTT. This codes for CASSRDSAYSYNSPLHF.

The sample holds a few counts of this clone. The chain uses TRBV30 and TRBJ1-3; D perhaps matches TRBD1 (5 bases). The CDR3 is made up of 14 amino acids. V gave up 4 bases and J gave up 4 bases, with 14 bases separating them. From germline, CDR1 is GTSNPN and CDR2 SVGIG (reference sequence). CDR3 sequence (DNA): TGTGCCTGGATGCAGAGGACAAGAGGAAACACCATATATTTT. Residues: CAWMQRTRGNTIYF.

The genes are TRBV10-2 and TRBJ1-1; no definite D call. The CDR3 sequence is 13 residues long. Germline CDR1 WSHSY, CDR2 SAAADI. Trimming pared 2 bases from V and 1 base from J, leaving 5 bases between. CDR3 residues: CASSEQANTEAFF. In DNA, the CDR3 is TGCGCCAGCAGTGAGCAAGCGAACACTGAAGCTTTCTTT.

V and J are TRBV4-1 and TRBJ2-7; TRBD2 matches 9 bases. V shed 1 base and J 7 bases; nucleotides not matched to a gene: 11. The CDR3 spans 16 residues. The germline CDR1 and CDR2 sequences are MGHRA and YSYEKL. DNA for the CDR3: TGCGCCAGCAGCCAAGTGGGGGGACTAGCCCCCGTGGAGCAGTACTTC. Protein product: CASSQVGGLAPVEQYF.

This clone occurred once. The rearrangement links TRBV5-6 to TRBJ1-6; D gene unclear. Between the trimmed V and J ends, which lost 3 bases and 3 bases, there was a span of 10 bases. This CDR3 spans 15 amino acids. Germline CDR1 SGHDT, CDR2 YYEEEE. The CDR3 DNA sequence: TGTGCCAGCAGCTCGGACGGATTCTATAATTCACCCCTCCACTTT. Translation: CASSSDGFYNSPLHF.

The rearrangement uses TRBV25-1 and TRBJ2-3; 9 positions match TRBD1. The V gene end was trimmed by 9 bases and the J gene end by 5 bases; junction bases not matched to a gene: 6. The CDR3 totals 13 residues. CDR1 and CDR2 (germline): MGHDK, SYGVNS. For the CDR3, the DNA is TGTGCCAGTAGGACAGGGGCCGGAGATACGCAGTATTTT. Amino acids: CASRTGAGDTQYF.

As regards this clone: Mismatch with germline at one junction end may stem from a read error. The chain carries TRBV3-1 (or the pseudogene TRBV3-2) and TRBJ1-2, with a possible D match to TRBD1 (5 bases). This CDR3 region has 18 residues. The germline CDR1 and CDR2 sequences are LGHDT and YNNKEL (reference sequence). The CDR3 sequence: CASSQGLGAGRLNSGYTF. The CDR3, as DNA: TGTGCCAGCAGCCAAGGCCTAGGGGCAGGGCGTCTCAACTCTGGCTACACCTTC.

V and J are TRBV2 and TRBJ1-1; D ambiguous. This CDR3 contains 9 residues. Germline assignment: CDR1 SNHLY and CDR2 FYNNEI. Deletions cut 2 bases from V and 11 bases from J, with 3 bases between. The CDR3 DNA sequence: TGTGCCAGCAGTGAATTTGCTTTCTTT. Amino acids: CASSEFAFF.

V usage is TRBV7-2 and J usage is TRBJ2-5, with 10 bases fitting TRBD2. Germline CDR1 reads SGHTA; CDR2 reads FQGNSA. The CDR3 sequence is 16 residues long. V shed 4 bases, J shed 5 bases, and the junction held 10 bases outside the gene matches. CDR3 protein: CASSYHPSGGAETQYF. The CDR3, as DNA: TGTGCCAGCAGCTACCACCCCAGCGGGGGGGCGGAGACCCAGTACTTC.

This clone was counted a single time. The chain's CDR3 is CASSSPGPRDTGELFF. CDR3 coding DNA: TGTGCCAGCAGTTCTCCGGGACCTCGAGACACCGGGGAGCTGTTTTTT. The chain recombines TRBV28 with TRBJ2-2; perhaps D is TRBD1 or TRBD2 (5 bases each). Germline CDR1 MDHEN, CDR2 SYDVKM. Trimming left V 4 bases short and J 3 bases short, with 15 bases between. This CDR3 spans 16 amino acids. Drawing the rest from reference TRBV28 and TRBJ2-2, the complete variable domain is DVKVTQSSRYLVKRTGEKVFLECVQDMDHENMFWYRQDPGLGLRLIYFSYDVKMKEKGDIPEGYSVSREKKERFSLILESASTNQTSMYLCASSSPGPRDTGELFFGEGSRLTVL.

This clone was recorded a few times. The J gene is TRBJ2-7, the V gene TRBV6-6, with TRBD2 identical over 8 bases. The CDR3 covers 15 residues. Germline assignment: CDR1 MNHNY and CDR2 SVGAGI (reference sequence). Trimming took 6 bases from V and 3 from J; bases not matched to a gene: 10. The CDR3 coding sequence is TGTGCCAGCAGACTAACTCTAGCGGGCGTCTACGAGCAGTACTTC. Its translation is CASRLTLAGVYEQYF.

This clone was seen only a few times. The chain uses TRBV5-1 and TRBJ2-7; the D is unclear. The CDR3 has 15 amino acids. Trimming took 1 base from V and 0 from J, leaving 11 bases between them. From germline, CDR1 is SGHRS and CDR2 YFSETQ. DNA of the CDR3: TGCGCCAGCAGCTTGCAGTCCCTCAGCTCCTACGAGCAGTACTTC. Its protein is CASSLQSLSSYEQYF. The full variable domain, its missing parts supplied by reference TRBV5-1 and TRBJ2-7, is KAGVTQTPRYLIKTRGQQVTLSCSPISGHRSVSWYQQTPGQGLQFLFEYFSETQRNKGNFPGRFSGRQFSNSRSEMNVSTLELGDSALYLCASSLQSLSSYEQYFGPGTRLTVT.

The chain employs TRBV29-1 and TRBJ1-2; 8 bases are a match to TRBD1. The germline CDR1 and CDR2 sequences are SQVTM and ANQGSEA. The CDR3 is 12 residues long. The junction had 3 bases not matched to a gene; V was cut back by 3 bases and J by 6 bases. The chain's CDR3 is CSVEDRANGYTF. CDR3 DNA sequence: TGCAGCGTTGAGGACAGGGCCAATGGCTACACCTTC.

This clone occurred a few times. The J gene is TRBJ2-7, the V gene TRBV7-2, with no clear D. CDR3 length equals 12 residues. Germline assignment: CDR1 SGHTA and CDR2 FQGNSA. V gave up 1 base and J gave up 2 bases, with 3 bases separating them. The CDR3 loop reads CASSLGAYEQYF. The CDR3 DNA sequence: TGTGCCAGCAGCTTAGGGGCCTACGAGCAGTACTTC.

This sequence joins TRBV5-1 and TRBJ1-5; D gene ambiguous. The germline V and J ends were trimmed by 0 bases and 0 bases, with 7 bases remaining between them. The length of the CDR3 is 15 residues. Germline values: CDR1 SGHRS, CDR2 YFSETQ. CDR3 protein: CASSLGVFSNQPQHF. CDR3 in DNA: TGCGCCAGCAGCTTGGGGGTCTTTAGCAATCAGCCCCAGCATTTT.